This T cell receptor beta chain was observed in a study of T cell changes during pregnancy in multiple sclerosis. Assay used: immunoSEQ multiplex PCR; TCRdb lists only in-frame clones, some missing. The sample includes tens of thousands of clones, roughly 89% of them seen just once. Trimming stripped 2 bases from V and 0 bases from J, with 10 bases between. This CDR3 has 14 amino acids. CDR1 and CDR2 from the germline V gene are GTSNPN and SVGIG (reference sequence). The genes are TRBV30 and TRBJ1-2; D gene uncertain. This sequence originates from a female donor in good health, enrolled as a control in a pregnancy study. The sample here was peripheral blood, taken in the third trimester of pregnancy. CDR3 nucleotides: TGTGCCTGGAGTCGAAGCGGATCTAACTATGGCTACACCTTC. As protein: CAWSRSGSNYGYTF.